These 21 T cell receptor beta chains were all obtained from the same sample, sequenced in a study of blood T cell repertoires in COVID-19. The assay was immunoSEQ multiplex PCR, and TCRdb's table has in-frame clones only and misses some. The table shows about 250,000 clones, with around 83% occurring only once. The sample comprised PBMCs or T cells enriched from blood (not recorded which). The receptor source for this set is a man aged 35 to 55 who had been exposed to COVID-19.

The chain is built from TRBV2 and TRBJ2-1, with TRBD2 matching over 9 bases. V was clipped by 10 bases and J by 0 bases; unmatched bases: 10. Germline values: CDR1 SNHLY, CDR2 FYNNEI. The CDR3 spans 16 residues. The CDR3 is CANPGRSGSSYNEQFF. The CDR3, as DNA: TGTGCCAACCCAGGGCGTAGCGGGAGCTCCTACAATGAGCAGTTCTTC.

V gene TRBV24-1 combines with J gene TRBJ1-1; no firm D call. The V end lost 3 bases, the J end lost 3 bases, and 13 bases lay between the germline ends. This CDR3 contains 15 residues. Germline V lookup: CDR1 KGHDR, CDR2 SFDVKD. CDR3 loop: CATSDGNLFYTEAFF. CDR3 coding DNA: TGTGCCACCAGTGATGGCAACCTTTTCTACACTGAAGCTTTCTTT.

This chain connects TRBV11-2 to TRBJ2-7, with D perhaps matching TRBD2 (6 bases). CDR3 size: 12 residues. Germline V gene sequence: CDR1 SGHAT, CDR2 FQNNGV. V lost 6 bases to trimming and J lost 5 bases, with 11 bases between them. The CDR3 sequence: CASRGAGNEQYF. CDR3 DNA sequence: TGTGCCAGCAGGGGTGCGGGAAACGAGCAGTACTTC. Based on the CDR3 plus reference TRBV11-2 and TRBJ2-7, the full variable domain is EAGVAQSPRYKIIEKRQSVAFWCNPISGHATLYWYQQILGQGPKLLIQFQNNGVVDDSQLPKDRFSAERLKGVDSTLKIQPAKLEDSAVYLCASRGAGNEQYFGPGTRLTVT.

The chain carries TRBV7-3 and TRBJ2-2, with 7 bases fitting TRBD1. The CDR3 loop spans 17 amino acids. Trimming removed 4 bases from V and 4 bases from J; junction bases left unmatched: 12. The V gene's germline CDR1 is SGHTA and CDR2 FQGTGA. The CDR3 sequence is CASSYDRTGRGTGELFF. CDR3 bases: TGTGCCAGCAGCTACGACCGGACAGGACGGGGCACCGGGGAGCTGTTTTTT.

The chain couples TRBV18 to TRBJ1-5; no firm D call. Trimming took 2 bases from V and 5 from J, leaving 7 bases between them. The CDR3 loop spans 13 amino acids. Germline CDR1 is KGHSH and CDR2 is LQKENI. CDR3 in amino acids: CASSPTQDQPQHF. The CDR3 DNA reads as TGTGCCAGCTCACCAACGCAGGATCAGCCCCAGCATTTT.

This clone was recorded once. This CDR3 is also generated by other DNA sequences in the sample. The chain couples TRBV6-5 to TRBJ2-7; the match to TRBD1 covers 8 bases. J gave up 1 base and V 10 bases, and 3 bases lay outside the gene matches. The CDR3 totals 12 residues. CDR1 and CDR2 (germline): MNHEY, SVGAGI. CDR3 protein: CATRQGSYEQYF. CDR3 DNA: TGTGCCACCCGACAGGGGTCCTACGAGCAGTACTTC.

The chain employs TRBV7-3 and TRBJ2-3; TRBD2 aligns across 9 bases. Germline loops: CDR1 SGHTA, CDR2 FQGTGA. Trimming at V came to 5 bases and at J to 7 bases, leaving 13 bases not matched to a gene. CDR3 length: 16 residues. CDR3 in DNA: TGTGCCAGCAGCACAAGCCCGGGACTAGCATCATATACGCAGTATTTT. Translating gives CASSTSPGLASYTQYF. The full variable domain, with the rest looked up from reference TRBV7-3 and TRBJ2-3, is GAGVSQTPSNKVTEKGKYVELRCDPISGHTALYWYRQSLGQGPEFLIYFQGTGAADDSGLPNDRFFAVRPEGSVSTLKIQRTERGDSAVYLCASSTSPGLASYTQYFGPGTRLTVL.

This clone was observed a handful of times. V gene TRBV15 combines with J gene TRBJ1-4; 9 nucleotides align to TRBD1. CDR1 and CDR2 from the germline V gene are LNHNV and YYDKDF (reference sequence). The CDR3 totals 18 residues. The ends lost 0 bases at V and 8 bases at J; junction bases unmatched: 13. The CDR3 protein is CATSRDESTGGWSEKLFF. The CDR3 coding sequence is TGTGCCACCAGCAGAGACGAATCAACAGGGGGCTGGTCGGAAAAACTGTTTTTT.

V is TRBV5-1 and J is TRBJ2-1, with a possible D match to TRBD1 (6 bases). V was clipped by 0 bases and J by 12 bases, with 19 bases between them. This CDR3 is 15 amino acids long. CDR1 is SGHRS and CDR2 is YFSETQ in the germline V gene. CDR3 sequence reads: CASSLGLGTNMVQFF. The CDR3 bases are TGCGCCAGCAGCTTGGGCTTGGGGACAAACATGGTGCAGTTCTTC.

This chain connects TRBV19 to TRBJ2-5; TRBD2 matches at 10 bases. Germline V gives CDR1 LNHDA, CDR2 SQIVND (reference sequence). The CDR3 runs to 15 residues. Trimming took 3 bases from V and 4 from J; bases not matched to a gene: 5. The CDR3: CASSIRAGGVETQYF. CDR3 DNA sequence: TGTGCCAGTAGTATCAGAGCGGGAGGGGTAGAGACCCAGTACTTC.

The rearrangement joins TRBV3-1 (or the pseudogene TRBV3-2) to TRBJ2-5; D may be TRBD2 (5 bases). The CDR3 length is 14 residues. CDR1 LGHDT and CDR2 YNNKEL come from the germline V gene (reference sequence). The V end lost 4 bases, the J end lost 2 bases, and 11 bases lay between the germline ends. The DNA for the CDR3 is TGTGCCAGCAGCCCCCCCGGACTTCAAGAGACCCAGTACTTC. Protein: CASSPPGLQETQYF.

This chain joins TRBV10-3 and TRBJ2-2, with TRBD2 matching 8 bases. The V gene's germline CDR1 is ENHRY and CDR2 SYGVKD. V was pared by 11 bases and J by 5 bases, with 13 bases of the junction left unmatched. The CDR3 has 15 amino acids. The CDR3 bases are TGTGCCTCCCGGGGGGGGCAACTAGCTACCGGGGAGCTGTTTTTT. Translated, it gives CASRGGQLATGELFF.

The rearrangement uses TRBV7-6 and TRBJ2-1, with TRBD2 matching over 14 bases. Germline-derived CDR1 and CDR2 are SGHVS and FNYEAQ. The J segment lost 9 bases and the V segment lost 4 bases, leaving 14 bases of the junction unmatched. The CDR3 is made up of 18 amino acids. The CDR3 DNA sequence: TGTGCCAGCAGCTGGCCCGGGACTAGCGGGAGCCGGGGGGGTGAGCAGTTCTTC. Translated, it gives CASSWPGTSGSRGGEQFF.

The chain joins TRBV30 to TRBJ1-3, with no clear D. V was cut by 2 bases and J by 6 bases, with 5 bases left in between. CDR1 is GTSNPN, CDR2 SVGIG, per germline (reference sequence). There are 11 residues in the CDR3. CDR3 DNA: TGTGCCTGGAGTTCTCCAAACACCATATATTTT. Encoded protein: CAWSSPNTIYF.

The CDR3 reads CASSPGTSGKGTQYF. DNA of the CDR3: TGCGCCAGCAGCCCGGGGACTAGCGGGAAGGGGACCCAGTACTTC. The V call is TRBV5-1, the J call TRBJ2-5; TRBD2 aligns across 13 bases. Germline V CDR1 and CDR2: SGHRS, YFSETQ. V was clipped by 4 bases and J by 7 bases; unmatched bases: 7. This CDR3 is 15 amino acids long.

The chain carries TRBV7-8 and TRBJ2-5, with unresolved D. Between the trimmed V and J ends, which lost 5 bases and 2 bases, there was a span of 9 bases. The CDR3 is 13 residues long. Germline-derived CDR1 and CDR2 are SGHVS and FQNEAQ. The CDR3 DNA reads as TGTGCCAGCAGCCGCCCGGGTCAAGAGACCCAGTACTTC. It is translated as CASSRPGQETQYF.

The chain couples TRBV6-5 to TRBJ1-1; the D gene is possibly TRBD1 (5 bases). Germline V lookup: CDR1 MNHEY, CDR2 SVGAGI. This CDR3 comprises 13 residues. The V and J ends lost 2 bases and 11 bases respectively, with 15 bases between them. CDR3 DNA sequence: TGTGCCAGCAGTTACATGGGGCCGTCGGAGGCTTTCTTT. Its protein product is CASSYMGPSEAFF.

This clone came up once. The chain couples TRBV6-5 to TRBJ2-1; unclear D gene. The CDR3 is 12 residues long. V lost 7 bases and J 6 bases, leaving 10 bases between the germline ends. The germline V gene encodes CDR1 MNHEY and CDR2 SVGAGI. CDR3 sequence: CASIDTFNEQFF. The CDR3 bases are TGTGCCAGCATAGACACCTTCAATGAGCAGTTCTTC.

This clone was seen only once. The J gene is TRBJ1-4, the V gene TRBV7-3; D is uncertain. The CDR3 totals 15 residues. With 5 bases removed from V and 3 bases from J, the gap between germline ends came to 13 bases. The V gene's germline CDR1 is SGHTA and CDR2 FQGTGA. The CDR3 is CASSPPRLPNEKLFF. CDR3 nucleotides: TGTGCCAGCAGCCCACCGAGGTTGCCTAATGAAAAACTGTTTTTT.

This sequence joins TRBV4-1 and TRBJ2-2; a possible D gene is TRBD1 (6 bases). Trimming cost V 1 base and J 6 bases, with 18 bases left between them. Germline V gene lookup returns CDR1 MGHRA and CDR2 YSYEKL. The CDR3 is 17 amino acids. CDR3 bases: TGCGCCAGCAGCCAAGTTGGGGGACAAGGGTTGGCCGGGGAGCTGTTTTTT. This sequence encodes CASSQVGGQGLAGELFF.

The chain employs TRBV7-9 and TRBJ2-1, with D perhaps matching TRBD1 (5 bases). Trimming left V 5 bases short and J 9 bases short, with 14 bases between. Germline CDR1 and CDR2: SEHNR and FQNEAQ (reference sequence). This CDR3 comprises 13 residues. The CDR3 is CASSVSGAGEQFF. CDR3 DNA: TGTGCCAGCAGCGTTTCTGGGGCCGGTGAGCAGTTCTTC.